The following is a TCR beta chain sequence with its context. The data belong to a study of CD8 T cells in Susac syndrome. Reverse transcription of roughly 0.5 to 1 ug RNA was performed with random hexamers. TCRdb reprocessed the immunoSEQ multiplex PCR reads with MiXCR, giving one entry per CDR3 protein. The sample shows 150,000 to 190,000 distinct CDR3 sequences, roughly 95% of them seen only once. This CDR3 spans 13 amino acids. CDR1 is SQVTM and CDR2 is ANQGSEA in the germline V gene. V gave up 7 bases and J gave up 2 bases, with 13 bases separating them. This receptor was taken from a human donor with multiple sclerosis. This chain uses TRBV29-1 with TRBJ2-3; the D gene is possibly TRBD2 (5 bases). The sequencing sample was made of CD8+ T cells from PBMCs. DNA for the CDR3: TGCAGCGCCGTAGAGGGTCACACAGATACGCAGTATTTT. Protein product: CSAVEGHTDTQYF.